Below are 17 T cell receptor beta chains sequenced from a single sample in a study of beta chain features in type 1 diabetes. Of the isolated RNA, all was reverse transcribed, and so the sequenced material was expressed TCRB transcripts. Sequencing used immunoSEQ multiplex PCR; TCRdb keeps in-frame clones, though not all of them. In the table there are about 930,000 clones, about a sixth of which are singletons. The sequencing input was naive CD4+ T cells from blood. Receptors originate from a woman between 18 and 29 years old in good health.

This chain joins TRBV19 and TRBJ2-3; D unresolved. CDR1 and CDR2 (germline): LNHDA, SQIVND (reference sequence). Trimming pared 1 base from V and 0 bases from J, leaving 8 bases between. The CDR3 extends over 15 amino acids. The CDR3 spells CASSIGSSSTDTQYF. For the CDR3, the DNA is TGTGCCAGTAGTATAGGCTCTTCTAGCACAGATACGCAGTATTTT.

The chain employs TRBV5-4 and TRBJ2-3; 8 bases agree with TRBD2. The CDR3 loop spans 15 amino acids. CDR1 and CDR2 from the germline V gene are SGHNT and YYREEE (reference sequence). With V trimmed by 4 bases and J by 2 bases, 6 bases remained unmatched. CDR3 protein: CASSRGRTVTDTQYF. CDR3 sequence (DNA): TGTGCCAGCAGCCGCGGGAGGACGGTCACAGATACGCAGTATTTT.

The V call is TRBV28, the J call TRBJ2-7; 9 bases agree with TRBD2. The V and J ends lost 6 bases and 3 bases, in that order; junction bases with no gene match: 6. CDR1 is MDHEN, CDR2 SYDVKM, per germline. The CDR3 is made up of 14 amino acids. CDR3 protein: CASSSGTSIYEQYF. The CDR3, as DNA: TGTGCCAGCAGCTCCGGGACTAGCATCTACGAGCAGTACTTC. Using reference TRBV28 and TRBJ2-7 for the parts outside the CDR3, the full variable domain is DVKVTQSSRYLVKRTGEKVFLECVQDMDHENMFWYRQDPGLGLRLIYFSYDVKMKEKGDIPEGYSVSREKKERFSLILESASTNQTSMYLCASSSGTSIYEQYFGPGTRLTVT.

The rearrangement links TRBV7-2 to TRBJ2-1; D might be TRBD2 (9 bases). With 4 bases removed from V and 9 bases from J, the gap between germline ends came to 25 bases. CDR1 is SGHTA, CDR2 FQGNSA, per germline. The CDR3 has 17 residues. CDR3 region: CASSSRGGTGYRPEQFF. CDR3 DNA sequence: TGTGCCAGCAGCTCGCGGGGGGGGACAGGATACCGCCCTGAGCAGTTCTTC. The full variable domain, rest sourced from reference TRBV7-2 and TRBJ2-1, is GAGVSQSPSNKVTEKGKDVELRCDPISGHTALYWYRQSLGQGLEFLIYFQGNSAPDKSGLPSDRFSAERTGGSVSTLTIQRTQQEDSAVYLCASSSRGGTGYRPEQFFGPGTRLTVL.

This clone showed up just a few times. V and J are TRBV9 and TRBJ2-1; D gene ambiguous. The length of the CDR3 is 15 residues. V was cut by 0 bases and J by 6 bases, with 13 bases left in between. CDR1 and CDR2 from the germline V gene are SGDLS and YYNGEE. The DNA for the CDR3 is TGTGCCAGCAGCGTAGACCCTTATGGGTCCAATGAGCAGTTCTTC. Its translation is CASSVDPYGSNEQFF.

This clone was counted between two and nine times. The V gene is TRBV19, the J gene TRBJ2-3; D not resolved. Germline CDR1 reads LNHDA; CDR2 reads SQIVND (reference sequence). The CDR3 has 15 residues. V was cut by 6 bases and J by 0 bases, with 13 bases left in between. CDR3 protein: CASSLGETSTDTQYF. CDR3 DNA: TGTGCCAGTAGCCTTGGGGAAACTAGCACAGATACGCAGTATTTT.

This chain joins TRBV2 and TRBJ1-2, with a weak D call TRBD1 (6 bases). Deletions cut 8 bases from V and 0 bases from J, with 7 bases between. The CDR3 length is 12 residues. The germline V gene has CDR1 SNHLY and CDR2 FYNNEI. The CDR3 protein is CASGQTNYGYTF. The CDR3 nucleotides are TGTGCCAGCGGACAGACTAACTATGGCTACACCTTC.

This clone was picked up a small number of times. This chain joins TRBV7-3 and TRBJ1-2, with D maybe TRBD1 (5 bases). V was cut by 5 bases and J by 7 bases, with 17 bases left in between. Looked up from germline, CDR1 is SGHTA and CDR2 is FQGTGA. This CDR3 spans 14 amino acids. The CDR3 DNA sequence: TGTGCCAGCAGCAGGGACGGGGCAGGGATTGGCTACACCTTC. Protein product: CASSRDGAGIGYTF.

The gene calls are TRBV2 and TRBJ2-7, with D possibly matching TRBD1 (5 bases). Germline V CDR1 and CDR2: SNHLY, FYNNEI. V lost 2 bases, J lost 3 bases, and 8 bases lay in between. The CDR3 length is 13 residues. This CDR3 reads CASSERGYYEQYF. The CDR3 DNA sequence: TGTGCCAGCAGTGAAAGGGGATACTACGAGCAGTACTTC.

This clone turned up a few times. CDR3 sequence: CASSPGTGVIEQYF. CDR3 bases: TGTGCCAGCTCACCAGGGACAGGGGTGATCGAGCAGTACTTC. The rearrangement uses TRBV18 and TRBJ2-7, with 10 bases that match TRBD1. The CDR3 has 14 residues. The V segment lost 2 bases and the J segment 6 bases; nucleotides outside the gene matches: 4. Germline V gives CDR1 KGHSH, CDR2 LQKENI.

The rearrangement joins TRBV5-4 to TRBJ1-3; D ambiguous. V shed 1 base and J shed 2 bases, with 10 bases lying between them. CDR3 length: 15 residues. Germline V gene lookup returns CDR1 SGHNT and CDR2 YYREEE (reference sequence). This CDR3 reads CASSLKGSAGNTIYF. The CDR3 nucleotides are TGTGCCAGCAGCTTGAAGGGTTCGGCTGGAAACACCATATATTTT.

The table lists this clone with a few counts. The DNA for the CDR3 is TGTGCCAGCAGCTTATCCGCAGGGTACACCGGGGAGCTGTTTTTT. Encoded protein: CASSLSAGYTGELFF. This sequence joins TRBV7-3 and TRBJ2-2; maybe TRBD1 (5 bases). Germline CDR1 and CDR2: SGHTA and FQGTGA. V lost 2 bases to trimming and J lost 3 bases, with 10 bases between them. The CDR3 is made up of 15 amino acids.

V is TRBV4-2 and J is TRBJ1-1; D gene unclear. Germline-derived CDR1 and CDR2 are LGHNA and YNFKEQ. The CDR3 is 14 residues long. V was shortened by 6 bases and J by 5 bases, with 16 bases between the two germline ends. DNA for the CDR3: TGTGCCAGCAGAGACGGATCGGCGTTTACTGAAGCTTTCTTT. Its protein is CASRDGSAFTEAFF.

The chain recombines TRBV28 with TRBJ1-2; D gene unclear. Trimming took 6 bases from V and 7 from J, leaving 18 bases between them. The CDR3 runs to 14 residues. Germline V gives CDR1 MDHEN, CDR2 SYDVKM. The CDR3 is CASSRTWGSGGYTF. DNA for the CDR3: TGTGCCAGCAGCCGAACATGGGGTAGCGGTGGCTACACCTTC.

The rearrangement links TRBV4-2 to TRBJ2-7; D might be TRBD1 (6 bases). CDR1 LGHNA and CDR2 YNFKEQ come from the germline V gene. V lost 2 bases and J 3 bases, leaving 8 bases between the germline ends. The length of the CDR3 is 13 residues. The CDR3 region has the DNA TGTGCCAGCAGCCAACAGGACAGCTACGAGCAGTACTTC. It specifies CASSQQDSYEQYF.

This clone appeared a few times. CDR3 coding DNA: TGTGCCAGCAGACCGACAGGGGTGGCGAAAAACATTCAGTACTTC. This translates into CASRPTGVAKNIQYF. The J gene is TRBJ2-4, the V gene TRBV28; 8 nucleotides align to TRBD1. Germline CDR1 reads MDHEN; CDR2 reads SYDVKM. V shed 6 bases, J shed 4 bases, and the junction held 8 bases outside the gene matches. The CDR3 totals 15 residues.

The rearrangement links TRBV6-1 to TRBJ2-7; TRBD2 matches 7 bases. Germline V gene lookup returns CDR1 MNHNS and CDR2 SASEGT. The CDR3 has 15 amino acids. With V trimmed by 8 bases and J by 4 bases, 14 bases remained unmatched. CDR3 in amino acids: CASRTGGSSLYEQYF. As DNA, the CDR3 is TGTGCCAGCCGAACAGGCGGGAGTAGCCTTTACGAGCAGTACTTC.